Below, 3 T cell receptor beta chains from the same sample are listed, as sequenced in a study of blood T cell repertoires in COVID-19. Clones were read by immunoSEQ multiplex PCR, and TCRdb kept only the in-frame ones, dropping some. The sample gives about 150,000 clones, 75% to 90% of which show up once; around 5% is in the top ten. Sequencing used PBMCs or T cells enriched from blood (not recorded which). These receptor sequences come from a man between 70 and 80 years old who had been exposed to COVID-19.

A note on this clone: Relative to the germline gene, one junction end is altered; a read error may explain this. The chain combines TRBV6-5 with TRBJ1-3; no clear D. The CDR3 sequence is 12 residues long. CDR1 is MNHEY, CDR2 SVGAGI, per germline. CDR3 region: CASHSSGNTMYF. DNA for the CDR3: TGTGCCAGCCACAGCTCTGGAAACACCATGTATTTT.

This clone was found many times. This chain uses TRBV15 with TRBJ1-6, with no clear D. Germline V gene sequence: CDR1 LNHNV, CDR2 YYDKDF (reference sequence). V was shortened by 10 bases and J by 0 bases, with 10 bases between the two germline ends. CDR3 length: 14 amino acids. The CDR3 is CASSGSSYNSPLHF. The CDR3 DNA sequence: TGTGCCAGCAGTGGGAGCTCCTATAATTCACCCCTCCACTTT.

This clone was seen only once. This sequence joins TRBV5-6 and TRBJ1-6; 8 positions agree with TRBD1. Trimming cost V 4 bases and J 5 bases; bases outside gene matches: 2. CDR1 and CDR2 from the germline V gene are SGHDT and YYEEEE. This CDR3 has 14 amino acids. The CDR3 DNA reads as TGTGCCAGCAGCCGGGACAGGCATAATTCACCCCTCCACTTT. Translation: CASSRDRHNSPLHF. Complete variable domain (other parts from reference TRBV5-6 and TRBJ1-6): DAGVTQSPTHLIKTRGQQVTLRCSPKSGHDTVSWYQQALGQGPQFIFQYYEEEERQRGNFPDRFSGHQFPNYSSELNVNALLLGDSALYLCASSRDRHNSPLHFGNGTRLTVT.